This T cell receptor beta chain came from a study of T cell responses to AZD1222 COVID-19 vaccine. Study findings and constraints: Recipients of two AZD1222 doses showed rising Spike-specific TCR breadth and depth. Repertoire sampling occurred only after the peak T cell response. Females made up more of the donors, who were largely white British, and clonal diversity may have come out too low. Spike-wide vaccine-associated CD4 TCRs dominated at 160-218 and 743-854.

Only in-frame clones appear in the TCRdb table, and some are missing; sequencing was by immunoSEQ multiplex PCR. The sample has around 140,000 clones, more than 70% seen once. Note on this clone: Antigen unknown. Distinct nucleotide sequences in the sample also encode this CDR3.

This receptor was taken from an adult who received the AZD1222 COVID-19 vaccine. Sequencing was performed on peripheral blood, taken 28 days after the second AZD1222 dose.

The CDR3 nucleotides are TGCGCCAGCAGCCAAGACGAGGTAAACTATGGCTACACCTTC. The encoded protein is CASSQDEVNYGYTF. The chain recombines TRBV4-3 with TRBJ1-2; D is ambiguous. V lost 0 bases and J 2 bases, leaving 7 bases between the germline ends. Germline CDR1 and CDR2: LGHNA and YSLEER. The CDR3 spans 14 residues.